A single sample gave rise to the 18 T cell receptor beta chains below, sequenced in a study of shared clonotypes between healthy human individuals. TCRdb keeps only in-frame clones here, not all; method: immunoSEQ multiplex PCR. The data show about 680,000 clones, with around 73% seen just once and under 2% held by the top ten. Sequenced: memory CD4+ T cells sorted from blood. The subset is: CD45RA-negative fraction. The receptor set was obtained from a woman in her thirties in good health.

This clone was found a few times. The V call is TRBV5-1, the J call TRBJ2-5; possibly TRBD1 for D (5 bases). V lost 4 bases and J 3 bases, leaving 16 bases between the germline ends. The CDR3 length is 15 residues. The germline V gene has CDR1 SGHRS and CDR2 YFSETQ. The CDR3 nucleotides read TGCGCCAGCAGCCCAAGGGCAGGGCGTGAAGAGACCCAGTACTTC. Translating gives CASSPRAGREETQYF.

The rearrangement joins TRBV5-6 to TRBJ2-5; 7 bases are a match to TRBD1. The CDR3 length is 15 residues. Per germline, CDR1 SGHDT and CDR2 YYEEEE. V trimming: 4 bases; J trimming: 7 bases; junction bases outside the gene matches: 13. This CDR3 is CASSPGQASARTQYF. The CDR3 DNA is TGTGCCAGCAGCCCCGGACAGGCCTCTGCAAGGACCCAGTACTTC.

The rearrangement joins TRBV7-3 to TRBJ2-1, with no clear D. The germline V gene encodes CDR1 SGHTA and CDR2 FQGTGA. Between the trimmed V and J ends, which lost 1 base and 5 bases, there was a span of 6 bases. This CDR3 spans 13 amino acids. CDR3 sequence: CASSLSGNNEQFF. CDR3 in DNA: TGTGCCAGCAGCTTAAGTGGGAACAATGAGCAGTTCTTC.

In the case of this clone: Other nucleotide sequences from this sample produce the same CDR3. The gene calls are TRBV19 and TRBJ2-1, with 11 bases lining up with TRBD2. Germline CDR1 is LNHDA and CDR2 is SQIVND (reference sequence). The CDR3 is 15 residues long. V shed 1 base, J shed 4 bases, and the junction held 0 bases outside the gene matches. The DNA for the CDR3 is TGTGCCAGTAGTATAGCTAGCGGGGGGTACAATGAGCAGTTCTTC. This gives the protein CASSIASGGYNEQFF.

The CDR3 region has the DNA TGTGCCTGGAGTGTATCATCCGGGGCCACAGATACGCAGTATTTT. This sequence encodes CAWSVSSGATDTQYF. This chain joins TRBV30 and TRBJ2-3, with D perhaps assigned TRBD1 or TRBD2 (5 bases each). Germline V gene lookup returns CDR1 GTSNPN and CDR2 SVGIG (reference sequence). The V and J ends lost 0 bases and 2 bases respectively, with 12 bases between them. CDR3 size: 15 residues.

Comments on this clone: Other nucleotide sequences from this sample produce the same CDR3. The rearrangement links TRBV11-3 to TRBJ2-1, with D perhaps TRBD2 (6 bases). The CDR3 is 15 residues long. V was pared by 5 bases and J by 0 bases, with 11 bases between. Germline lookup yields CDR1 SGHNT and CDR2 YENEEA. CDR3 protein: CASSPRGGSYNEQFF. CDR3 nucleotide sequence: TGTGCCAGCAGCCCGCGGGGTGGCTCCTACAATGAGCAGTTCTTC.

This chain links TRBV19 with TRBJ1-4; D remains unclear. Germline CDR1 and CDR2: LNHDA and SQIVND (reference sequence). Trimming stripped 5 bases from V and 0 bases from J, with 13 bases between. This CDR3 spans 16 amino acids. The DNA of the CDR3 is TGTGCCAGTAGTCCTGTCGGACTTGCAACTAATGAAAAACTGTTTTTT. Translation gives CASSPVGLATNEKLFF.

CDR3 region: CATSRDRRQGATEAFF. The CDR3 DNA sequence: TGTGCCACCAGCAGAGACAGAAGACAGGGGGCGACTGAAGCTTTCTTT. The rearrangement joins TRBV15 to TRBJ1-1, with TRBD1 identical over 10 bases. CDR1 and CDR2 (germline): LNHNV, YYDKDF (reference sequence). The length of the CDR3 is 16 residues. V was pared by 0 bases and J by 5 bases, with 6 bases of the junction left unmatched.

The chain couples TRBV10-3 to TRBJ2-2; a weak D match, TRBD1 (7 bases). The V gene lost 7 bases and the J gene lost 6 bases, with 12 bases spanning the gap. This CDR3 is 13 amino acids long. From germline, CDR1 is ENHRY and CDR2 SYGVKD. The CDR3 spells CAINDREAGELFF. The CDR3 bases are TGTGCCATCAATGACAGGGAGGCCGGGGAGCTGTTTTTT.

The genes are TRBV28 and TRBJ2-7, with 7 positions matching TRBD2. This CDR3 spans 14 amino acids. The V gene end was trimmed by 4 bases and the J gene end by 7 bases; junction bases not matched to a gene: 10. Germline V gene sequence: CDR1 MDHEN, CDR2 SYDVKM. CDR3 amino acids: CASSSPGGSWEQYF. CDR3 nucleotide sequence: TGTGCCAGCAGTTCCCCAGGCGGGAGCTGGGAGCAGTACTTC.

CDR3: CASSPGGLWNEQFF. CDR3 coding DNA: TGTGCCAGCTCACCAGGGGGCTTGTGGAATGAGCAGTTCTTC. The chain links TRBV18 to TRBJ2-1, with TRBD1 as a possible D gene (6 bases). V lost 2 bases, J lost 7 bases, and 12 bases lay in between. In germline, CDR1 is KGHSH, CDR2 LQKENI. The length of the CDR3 is 14 residues.

Points on this clone: This sample also contains other DNA sequences that code for the same CDR3. The chain is built from TRBV19 and TRBJ2-7, with 10 bases that match TRBD2. The J segment lost 4 bases and the V segment lost 4 bases, leaving 4 bases of the junction unmatched. From germline, CDR1 is LNHDA and CDR2 SQIVND (reference sequence). The CDR3 loop spans 14 amino acids. The CDR3 loop reads CASSRTSGAYEQYF. The DNA of the CDR3 is TGTGCCAGTAGTAGGACTAGCGGAGCTTACGAGCAGTACTTC. The full variable domain, with the rest looked up from reference TRBV19 and TRBJ2-7, is DGGITQSPKYLFRKEGQNVTLSCEQNLNHDAMYWYRQDPGQGLRLIYYSQIVNDFQKGDIAEGYSVSREKKESFPLTVTSAQKNPTAFYLCASSRTSGAYEQYFGPGTRLTVT.

The CDR3 here is CASTTTTGELFF. CDR3 DNA: TGTGCCAGCACCACCACCACCGGGGAGCTGTTTTTT. The rearrangement joins TRBV2 to TRBJ2-2; D uncertain. Trimming stripped 7 bases from V and 4 bases from J, with 7 bases between. The germline V gene has CDR1 SNHLY and CDR2 FYNNEI. CDR3 size: 12 residues. The entire variable domain, with the rest obtained from reference TRBV2 and TRBJ2-2, is as follows: EPEVTQTPSHQVTQMGQEVILRCVPISNHLYFYWYRQILGQKVEFLVSFYNNEISEKSEIFDDQFSVERPDGSNFTLKIRSTKLEDSAMYFCASTTTTGELFFGEGSRLTVL.

The chain couples TRBV30 to TRBJ1-2; 7 bases are shared with TRBD1. With 0 bases clipped from V and 8 bases from J, the junction kept 6 bases outside the gene matches. The CDR3 has 13 amino acids. Germline CDR1 and CDR2: GTSNPN and SVGIG (reference sequence). CDR3 residues: CAWSVKGAGGYTF. The CDR3 DNA reads TGTGCCTGGAGTGTAAAGGGGGCAGGCGGCTACACCTTC.

V is TRBV6-5 and J is TRBJ2-3; D might be TRBD1 or TRBD2, each matching 6 bases. Germline V gene lookup returns CDR1 MNHEY and CDR2 SVGAGI. This CDR3 contains 12 residues. V dropped 7 bases and J dropped 4 bases, with 9 bases sitting between them. The CDR3 here is CASMGGPDTQYF. CDR3 coding DNA: TGTGCCAGCATGGGGGGCCCAGATACGCAGTATTTT.

This chain joins TRBV2 and TRBJ2-5, with D tentatively TRBD2 (7 bases). The CDR3 is 14 amino acids. Trimming left V 3 bases short and J 1 base short, with 9 bases between. Germline values: CDR1 SNHLY, CDR2 FYNNEI. The CDR3 protein is CASSDGGPQETQYF. Written as DNA, the CDR3 is TGTGCCAGCAGTGACGGGGGGCCCCAAGAGACCCAGTACTTC.

As for this clone: The sample carries other DNA sequences with the same CDR3. The genes are TRBV10-3 and TRBJ2-7; D not resolved. Trimming took 5 bases from V and 5 from J, leaving 7 bases between them. The germline V gene encodes CDR1 ENHRY and CDR2 SYGVKD. The CDR3 length is 11 residues. This chain's CDR3 is CAISSLDEQYF. CDR3 nucleotide sequence: TGTGCCATCAGTTCCTTGGACGAGCAGTACTTC.

The chain carries TRBV28 and TRBJ1-3; the match to TRBD1 covers 9 bases. V lost 5 bases, J lost 5 bases, and 10 bases stayed unmatched. The germline gives CDR1 MDHEN, CDR2 SYDVKM. The CDR3 spans 16 residues. The CDR3 coding sequence is TGTGCCAGCAGTCTAAGCACAGGGGGCGCGAGAAACACCATATATTTT. It encodes CASSLSTGGARNTIYF.